The present T cell receptor beta chain was sequenced within a study of T cell responses to AZD1222 COVID-19 vaccine. Findings and caveats of the study: Baseline seropositives among AZD1222 recipients totaled only 5 to 7. A reported finding is that nearly half of spike-specific TCRs target unmutated variant regions.

Germline CDR1 is LGHNA and CDR2 is YNFKEQ. With 4 bases clipped from V and 0 bases from J, the junction kept 3 bases outside the gene matches. CDR3 size: 16 residues. Comments on this clone: The antigen is not known.

Sequencing was performed with immunoSEQ multiplex PCR; in TCRdb, only in-frame clones are kept and a portion is missing. The table has over 110,000 clones, about 92% seen once. The TCR was taken from an adult in good health. The sample in question was peripheral blood, obtained on day 0 of AZD1222 vaccination. V and J are TRBV4-2 and TRBJ1-4; TRBD1 matches 9 bases. DNA for the CDR3: TGTGCCAGCAGCCCGGACAGGGGTGCAACTAATGAAAAACTGTTTTTT. Its protein is CASSPDRGATNEKLFF.